Listed below are T cell receptor beta chains from one sample, sequenced in a study of beta chain features in type 1 diabetes. Sequencing used immunoSEQ multiplex PCR; TCRdb keeps in-frame clones, though not all of them. The sample shows a few hundred thousand clones, around 16% of them seen only once. The sample taken for sequencing was naive CD4+ T cells from blood. The receptors stem from a man younger than 45 with type 1 diabetes. CDR3s include the opening cysteine and the closing phenylalanine or tryptophan. D genes are given only for firm matches. A clone size is listed for some rows: how often the clone was seen (once, few, many), or a class if it is expanded.

>few|TRBV28|TRBJ1-1|NA
TGTGCCAGCAGTTTGAGTATCGCTGAAGCTTTCTTT
CASSLSIAEAFF
>few|TRBV5-1|TRBJ2-1|TRBD2
TGCGCCAGCAGCTTCGGACTAGCGGACTACAATGAGCAGTTCTTC
CASSFGLADYNEQFF
>NA|TRBV28|TRBJ2-7|NA
TGTGCCAGCAGTCTCGTAGGGAGCTCCTACGAGCAGTACTTC
CASSLVGSSYEQYF
>NA|TRBV5-1|TRBJ1-2|NA
TGCGCCAGCAGCTTGGAGCGGACGGCCTATGGCTACACCTTC
CASSLERTAYGYTF
>few|TRBV23-1|TRBJ2-7|TRBD1
TGCGCCAGCAGTCAAAGGGGGCAGGGGATCTACGAGCAGTACTTC
CASSQRGQGIYEQYF
>NA|TRBV28|TRBJ1-2|NA
TGTGCCAGCAGTTTGGCTGCAGGCTACACCTTC
CASSLAAGYTF
>NA|TRBV20-1|TRBJ2-5|NA
TGCAGTAAGACTAGTCAAGAGACCCAGTACTTC
CSKTSQETQYF
>few|TRBV25-1|TRBJ2-7|TRBD1
TGTGCCAGCAGCGCTACCCAGACAGGGGGCTACGAGCAGTACTTC
CASSATQTGGYEQYF
>few|TRBV6-1|TRBJ2-5|NA
TGTGCCAGCAGTGAAGTCGGGGATCAAGAGACCCAGTACTTC
CASSEVGDQETQYF
>few|TRBV7-2|TRBJ1-1|NA
TGTGCCAGCAGCTTAGTACGCGAGGCTTTCTTT
CASSLVREAFF
>few|TRBV7-6|TRBJ2-5|NA
TGTGCCAGCAGCTCGGGGTCGACGGAGTTGAGGGAGACCCAGTACTTC
CASSSGSTELRETQYF
>few|TRBV14|TRBJ2-1|TRBD2
TGTGCCAGCAGCCCCTCGGGAGGAGTTTTTTACAATGAGCAGTTCTTC
CASSPSGGVFYNEQFF
>NA|TRBV29-1|TRBJ2-7|NA
TGCAGCGTTGTTGTTGACAGCTCCTACGAGCAGTACTTC
CSVVVDSSYEQYF
>NA|TRBV4-3|TRBJ1-4|TRBD1
TGCGCCAGCAGCCCACAGGGGGACGGTAATGAAAAACTGTTTTTT
CASSPQGDGNEKLFF
>few|TRBV5-4|TRBJ1-1|NA
TGTGCCAGCAGCTTGCCAGGGATGAACACTGAAGCTTTCTTT
CASSLPGMNTEAFF
>NA|TRBV5-1|TRBJ2-1|TRBD1
TGCGCCAGCACCACTACGCAGGGGGCGAATGAGCAGTTCTTC
CASTTTQGANEQFF
>NA|TRBV29-1|TRBJ2-5|TRBD2
TGCAGCGTCCGACCCCGACTAGCGGTTAAGGAGACCCAGTACTTC
CSVRPRLAVKETQYF
>NA|TRBV11-1|TRBJ2-3|NA
TGTGCCAGCAGCTTAATCGGCCAAGGGGCAGATACGCAGTATTTT
CASSLIGQGADTQYF
>few|TRBV18|TRBJ2-7|NA
TGTGCCAGCTCACTCGGACAGACCTCCTACGAGCAGTACTTC
CASSLGQTSYEQYF
>few|TRBV7-2|TRBJ2-1|TRBD2
TGTGCCAGCAGCTTAGCTAGCGGGAACAATGAGCAGTTCTTC
CASSLASGNNEQFF
>NA|TRBV18|TRBJ2-1|TRBD1
TGTGCCAGCTCACCGGGACAGGGGAATTACAATGAGCAGTTCTTC
CASSPGQGNYNEQFF
>NA|TRBV28|TRBJ2-1|TRBD2
TGTGCCAGCAGCACTAGCGGGATAATGGATGTCTATGGTGAGCAGTTCTTC
CASSTSGIMDVYGEQFF
>few|TRBV6-5|TRBJ2-7|TRBD2
TGTGCCAGCAGTTACTCGAGGGCTAGCGGAGCCTACGAGCAGTACTTC
CASSYSRASGAYEQYF
>few|TRBV29-1|TRBJ1-1|NA
TGCAGCGTTGAAGTTGTTAACAGGAGCTCTGAAGCTTTCTTT
CSVEVVNRSSEAFF
>few|TRBV5-6|TRBJ2-5|NA
TGTGCCAGCAGCTTGGCCAGGGTCGACCAAGAGACCCAGTACTTC
CASSLARVDQETQYF
>NA|TRBV11-2|TRBJ2-3|NA
TGTGCCAGCAGCGCCAGGGCACCAGATACGCAGTATTTT
CASSARAPDTQYF
>NA|TRBV5-1|TRBJ2-1|NA
TGCGCCAGCAGCTTGGCGGGACCCTCCTACAATGAGCAGTTCTTC
CASSLAGPSYNEQFF
>few|TRBV29-1|TRBJ2-7|TRBD2
TGCAGCGTTGATAAGGGACTAGCGGGAGAAGATCTGTACTTC
CSVDKGLAGEDLYF
>NA|TRBV7-2|TRBJ1-2|NA
TGTGCCAGCAGCTTAGAGGTAGTGGCTGGCTACACCTTC
CASSLEVVAGYTF
>NA|TRBV7-2|TRBJ2-4|NA
TGTGCCAGCAGTTATGCGGAGGGGCGGAACATTCAGTACTTC
CASSYAEGRNIQYF
>NA|TRBV14|TRBJ2-7|TRBD2
TGTGCCAGCAGCCATTCGGACGGGAGGGCCGTCGGAGAGCAGTACTTC
CASSHSDGRAVGEQYF
>NA|TRBV5-4|TRBJ2-4|TRBD2
TGTGCCAGCAGCTTGAAAACGGGAGGGCCTATCAAAAACATTCAGTACTTC
CASSLKTGGPIKNIQYF
>NA|TRBV20-1|TRBJ2-5|NA
TGCAGTGGGACAAGACAAGAGACCCAGTACTTC
CSGTRQETQYF